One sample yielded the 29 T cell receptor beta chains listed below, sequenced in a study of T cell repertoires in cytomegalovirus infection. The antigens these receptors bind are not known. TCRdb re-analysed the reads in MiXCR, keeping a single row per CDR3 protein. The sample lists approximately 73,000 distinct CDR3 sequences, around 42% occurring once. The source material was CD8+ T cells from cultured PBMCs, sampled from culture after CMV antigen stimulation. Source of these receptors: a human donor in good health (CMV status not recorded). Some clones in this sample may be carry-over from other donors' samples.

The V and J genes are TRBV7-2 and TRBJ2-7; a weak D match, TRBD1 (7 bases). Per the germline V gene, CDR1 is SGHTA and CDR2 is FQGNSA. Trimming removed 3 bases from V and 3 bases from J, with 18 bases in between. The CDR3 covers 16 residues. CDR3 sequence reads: CASSLGGQPTIYEQYF. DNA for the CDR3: TGTGCCAGCAGCTTGGGGGGACAGCCTACTATCTACGAGCAGTACTTC.

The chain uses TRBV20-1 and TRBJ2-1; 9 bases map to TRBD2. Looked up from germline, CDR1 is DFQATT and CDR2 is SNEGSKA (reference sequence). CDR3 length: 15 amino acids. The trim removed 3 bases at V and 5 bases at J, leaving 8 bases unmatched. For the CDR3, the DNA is TGCAGTGCTAGGACAATTAGCGGGGGCCACAATGAGCAGTTCTTC. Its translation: CSARTISGGHNEQFF.

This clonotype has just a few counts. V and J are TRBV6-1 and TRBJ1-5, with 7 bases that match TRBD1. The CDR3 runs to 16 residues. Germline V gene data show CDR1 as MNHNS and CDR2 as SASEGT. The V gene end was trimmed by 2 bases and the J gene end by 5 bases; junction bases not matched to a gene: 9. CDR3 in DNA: TGTGCCAGCAGTGAACCGCCAGGACAGGTCGATCAGCCCCAGCATTTT. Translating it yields CASSEPPGQVDQPQHF.

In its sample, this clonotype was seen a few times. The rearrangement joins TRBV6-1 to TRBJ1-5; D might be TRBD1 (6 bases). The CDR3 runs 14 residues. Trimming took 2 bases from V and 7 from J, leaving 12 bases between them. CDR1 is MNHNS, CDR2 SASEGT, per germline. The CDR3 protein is CASSELGASQPQHF. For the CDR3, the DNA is TGTGCCAGCAGTGAACTGGGGGCAAGCCAGCCCCAGCATTTT.

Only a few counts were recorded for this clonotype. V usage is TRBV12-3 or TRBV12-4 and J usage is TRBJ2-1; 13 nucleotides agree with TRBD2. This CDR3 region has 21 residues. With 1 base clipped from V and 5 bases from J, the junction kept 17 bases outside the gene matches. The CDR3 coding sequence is TGTGCCAGCAGTTTAGGGCCCCGGCCCACTAGCGGGGGGGAGATTGACAATGAGCAGTTCTTC. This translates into CASSLGPRPTSGGEIDNEQFF.

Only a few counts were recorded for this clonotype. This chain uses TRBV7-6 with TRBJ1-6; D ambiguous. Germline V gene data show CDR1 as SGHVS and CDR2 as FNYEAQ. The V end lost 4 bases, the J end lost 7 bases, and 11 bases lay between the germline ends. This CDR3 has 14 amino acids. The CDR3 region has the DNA TGTGCCAGCAGCTATTCGGCTTCCAATTCACCCCTCCACTTT. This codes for CASSYSASNSPLHF.

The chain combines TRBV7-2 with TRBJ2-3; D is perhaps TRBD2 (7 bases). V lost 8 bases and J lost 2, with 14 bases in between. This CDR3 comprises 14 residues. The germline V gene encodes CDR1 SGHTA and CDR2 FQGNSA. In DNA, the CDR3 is TGTGCCAGCTCAGAGGGGGGGTACACAGATACGCAGTATTTT. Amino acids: CASSEGGYTDTQYF.

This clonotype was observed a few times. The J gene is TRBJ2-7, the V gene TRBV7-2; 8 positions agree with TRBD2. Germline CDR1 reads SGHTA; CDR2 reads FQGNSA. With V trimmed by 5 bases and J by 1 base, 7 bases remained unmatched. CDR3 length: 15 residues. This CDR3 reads CASSTGGGASYEQYF. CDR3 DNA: TGTGCCAGCAGCACCGGGGGGGGAGCGTCCTACGAGCAGTACTTC.

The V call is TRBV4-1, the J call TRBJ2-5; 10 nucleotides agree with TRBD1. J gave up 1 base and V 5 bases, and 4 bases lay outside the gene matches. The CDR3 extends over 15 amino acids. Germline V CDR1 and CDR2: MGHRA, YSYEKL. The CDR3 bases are TGCGCCAGCAGCGCGGACAGGGGGATCCAAGAGACCCAGTACTTC. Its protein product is CASSADRGIQETQYF.

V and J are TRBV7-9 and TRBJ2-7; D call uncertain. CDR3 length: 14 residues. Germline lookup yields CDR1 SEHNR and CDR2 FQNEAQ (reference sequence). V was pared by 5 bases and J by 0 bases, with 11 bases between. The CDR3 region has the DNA TGTGCCAGCAGCCCCTCTAAAAGCTCCTACGAGCAGTACTTC. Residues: CASSPSKSSYEQYF.

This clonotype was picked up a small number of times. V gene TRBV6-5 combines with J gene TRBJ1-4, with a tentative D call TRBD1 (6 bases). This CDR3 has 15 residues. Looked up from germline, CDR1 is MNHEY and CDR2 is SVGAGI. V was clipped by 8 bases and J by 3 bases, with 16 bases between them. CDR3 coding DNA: TGTGCCAGCCGAGCAGGGGTGTTTGCTAATGAAAAACTGTTTTTT. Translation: CASRAGVFANEKLFF.

The CDR3 region is CASSSAGTGYEQYF. Here the CDR3 DNA reads TGTGCCAGCAGCTCGGCCGGGACAGGTTACGAGCAGTACTTC. J is TRBJ2-7 and V is TRBV7-9, with 8 bases lining up with TRBD1. Germline V gene lookup returns CDR1 SEHNR and CDR2 FQNEAQ (reference sequence). V was clipped by 4 bases and J by 4 bases; unmatched bases: 6. This CDR3 spans 14 amino acids.

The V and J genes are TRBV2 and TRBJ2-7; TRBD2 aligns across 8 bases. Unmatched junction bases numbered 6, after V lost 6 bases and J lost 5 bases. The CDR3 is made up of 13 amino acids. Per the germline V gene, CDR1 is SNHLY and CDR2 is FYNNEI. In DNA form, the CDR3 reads TGTGCCAGCAGCCCCCTCGGGGGGGACGAGCAGTACTTC. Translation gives CASSPLGGDEQYF. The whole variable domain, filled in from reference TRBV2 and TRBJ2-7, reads EPEVTQTPSHQVTQMGQEVILRCVPISNHLYFYWYRQILGQKVEFLVSFYNNEISEKSEIFDDQFSVERPDGSNFTLKIRSTKLEDSAMYFCASSPLGGDEQYFGPGTRLTVT.

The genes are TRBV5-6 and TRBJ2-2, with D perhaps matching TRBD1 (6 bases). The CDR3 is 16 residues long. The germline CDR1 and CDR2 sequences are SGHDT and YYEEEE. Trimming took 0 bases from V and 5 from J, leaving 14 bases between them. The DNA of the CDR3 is TGTGCCAGCAGCTTGGGGGCCGGGACACGAACCGGGGAGCTGTTTTTT. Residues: CASSLGAGTRTGELFF.

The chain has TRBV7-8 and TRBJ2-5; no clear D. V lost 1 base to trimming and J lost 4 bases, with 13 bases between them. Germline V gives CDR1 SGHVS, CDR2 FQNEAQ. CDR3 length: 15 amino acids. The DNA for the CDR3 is TGTGCCAGCAGCTTAGTCGCTCCCAGTGGAGAGACCCAGTACTTC. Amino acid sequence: CASSLVAPSGETQYF. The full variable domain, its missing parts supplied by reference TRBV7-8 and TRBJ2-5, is GAGVSQSPRYKVAKRGQDVALRCDPISGHVSLFWYQQALGQGPEFLTYFQNEAQLDKSGLPSDRFFAERPEGSVSTLKIQRTQQEDSAVYLCASSLVAPSGETQYFGPGTRLLVL.

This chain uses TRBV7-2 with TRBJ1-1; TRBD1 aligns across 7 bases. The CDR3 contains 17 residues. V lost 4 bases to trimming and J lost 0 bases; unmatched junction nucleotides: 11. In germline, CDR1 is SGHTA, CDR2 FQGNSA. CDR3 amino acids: CASSWEARGYMNTEAFF. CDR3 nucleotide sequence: TGTGCCAGCAGCTGGGAGGCCAGGGGGTACATGAACACTGAAGCTTTCTTT.

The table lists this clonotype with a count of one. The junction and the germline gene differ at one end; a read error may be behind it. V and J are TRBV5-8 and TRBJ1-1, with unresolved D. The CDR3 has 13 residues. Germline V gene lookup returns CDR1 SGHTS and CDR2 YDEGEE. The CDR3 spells CDSSVVANTEAFF. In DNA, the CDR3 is TGTGACAGCAGCGTTGTTGCGAACACTGAAGCTTTCTTT.

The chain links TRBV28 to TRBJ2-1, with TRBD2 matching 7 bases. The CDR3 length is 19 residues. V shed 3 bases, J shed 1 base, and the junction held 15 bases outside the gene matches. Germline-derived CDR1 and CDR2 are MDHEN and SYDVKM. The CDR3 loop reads CASSFLAPGLFKSYNEQFF. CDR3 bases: TGTGCCAGCAGTTTTCTAGCCCCGGGACTATTCAAATCCTACAATGAGCAGTTCTTC. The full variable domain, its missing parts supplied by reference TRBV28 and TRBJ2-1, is DVKVTQSSRYLVKRTGEKVFLECVQDMDHENMFWYRQDPGLGLRLIYFSYDVKMKEKGDIPEGYSVSREKKERFSLILESASTNQTSMYLCASSFLAPGLFKSYNEQFFGPGTRLTVL.

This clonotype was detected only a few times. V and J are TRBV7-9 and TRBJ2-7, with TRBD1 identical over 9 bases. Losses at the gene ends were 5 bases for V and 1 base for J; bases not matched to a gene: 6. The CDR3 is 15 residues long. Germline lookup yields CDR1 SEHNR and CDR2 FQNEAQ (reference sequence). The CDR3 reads CASSRAGTGSYEQYF. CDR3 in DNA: TGTGCCAGCAGCCGAGCTGGGACAGGGTCCTACGAGCAGTACTTC. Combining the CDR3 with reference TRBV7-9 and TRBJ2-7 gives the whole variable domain DTGVSQNPRHKITKRGQNVTFRCDPISEHNRLYWYRQTLGQGPEFLTYFQNEAQLEKSRLLSDRFSAERPKGSFSTLEIQRTEQGDSAMYLCASSRAGTGSYEQYFGPGTRLTVT.

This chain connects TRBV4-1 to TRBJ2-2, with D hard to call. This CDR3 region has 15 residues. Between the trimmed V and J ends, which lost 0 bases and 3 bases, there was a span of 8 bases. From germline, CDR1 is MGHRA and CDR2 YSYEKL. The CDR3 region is CASSQDHTYTGELFF. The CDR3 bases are TGCGCCAGCAGCCAAGATCACACCTACACCGGGGAGCTGTTTTTT.

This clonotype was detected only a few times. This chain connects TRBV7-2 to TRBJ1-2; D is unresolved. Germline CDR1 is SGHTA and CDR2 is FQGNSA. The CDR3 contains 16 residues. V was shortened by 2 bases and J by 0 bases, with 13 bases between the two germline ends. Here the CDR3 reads CASSLIGASPNYGYTF. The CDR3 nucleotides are TGTGCCAGCAGCTTAATCGGAGCCTCCCCTAACTATGGCTACACCTTC.

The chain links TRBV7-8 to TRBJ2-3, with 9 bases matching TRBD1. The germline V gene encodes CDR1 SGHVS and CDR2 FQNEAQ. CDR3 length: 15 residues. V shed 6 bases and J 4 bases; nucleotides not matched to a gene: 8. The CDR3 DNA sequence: TGTGCCAGCAGGGCGGGACAGGGCATGCCAGATACGCAGTATTTT. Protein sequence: CASRAGQGMPDTQYF.

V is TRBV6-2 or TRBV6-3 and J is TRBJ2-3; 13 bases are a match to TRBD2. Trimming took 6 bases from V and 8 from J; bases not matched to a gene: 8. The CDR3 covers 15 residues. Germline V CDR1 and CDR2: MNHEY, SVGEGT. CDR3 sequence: CASSPTSGGASTQYF. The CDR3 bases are TGTGCCAGCAGCCCAACTAGCGGGGGGGCCTCTACGCAGTATTTT.

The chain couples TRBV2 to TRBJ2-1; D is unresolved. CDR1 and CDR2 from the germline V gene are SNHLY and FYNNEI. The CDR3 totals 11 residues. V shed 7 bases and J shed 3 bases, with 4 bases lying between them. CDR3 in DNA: TGTGCCAGCATCGTCTACAATGAGCAGTTCTTC. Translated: CASIVYNEQFF.

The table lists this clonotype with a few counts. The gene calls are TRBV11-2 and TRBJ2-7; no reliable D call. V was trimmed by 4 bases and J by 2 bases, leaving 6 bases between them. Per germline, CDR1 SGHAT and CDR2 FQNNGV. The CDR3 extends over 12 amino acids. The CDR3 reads CASSSPAYEQYF. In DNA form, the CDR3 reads TGTGCCAGCAGCTCCCCAGCCTACGAGCAGTACTTC.

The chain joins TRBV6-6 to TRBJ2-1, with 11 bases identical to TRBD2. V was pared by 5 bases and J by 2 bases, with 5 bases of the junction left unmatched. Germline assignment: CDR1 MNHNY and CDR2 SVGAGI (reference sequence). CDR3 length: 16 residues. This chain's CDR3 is CASSNRLAGTYNEQFF. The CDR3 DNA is TGTGCCAGCAGTAACCGACTAGCGGGGACCTACAATGAGCAGTTCTTC.

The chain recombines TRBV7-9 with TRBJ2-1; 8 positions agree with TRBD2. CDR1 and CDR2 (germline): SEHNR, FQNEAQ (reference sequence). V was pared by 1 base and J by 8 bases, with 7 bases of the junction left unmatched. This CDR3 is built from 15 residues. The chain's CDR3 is CASSLVQSGGYEQFF. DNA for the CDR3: TGTGCCAGCAGCTTAGTTCAGAGCGGGGGTTATGAGCAGTTCTTC.

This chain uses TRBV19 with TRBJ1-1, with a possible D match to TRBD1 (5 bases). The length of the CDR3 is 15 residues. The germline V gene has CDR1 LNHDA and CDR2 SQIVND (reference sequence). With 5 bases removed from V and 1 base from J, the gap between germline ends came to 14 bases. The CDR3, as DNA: TGTGCCAGTAGTTGGGCAACAGGAGGGAACACTGAAGCTTTCTTT. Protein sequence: CASSWATGGNTEAFF.

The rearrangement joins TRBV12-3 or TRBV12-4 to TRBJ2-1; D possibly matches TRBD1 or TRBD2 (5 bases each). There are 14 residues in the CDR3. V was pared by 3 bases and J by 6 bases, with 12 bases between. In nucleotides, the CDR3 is TGTGCCAGCAGTTTTAGGCAGAGGGGCAATGAGCAGTTCTTC. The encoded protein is CASSFRQRGNEQFF.